Detailed here is one T cell receptor beta chain. What it recognizes is unknown. V lost 6 bases and J 0 bases, leaving 21 bases between the germline ends. CDR1 and CDR2 (germline): SGHRS, YFSETQ. CDR3 length equals 17 residues. The data are from a study of T cell responses to AZD1222 COVID-19 vaccine. Study findings and constraints: Reportedly, nearly half the spike-specific TCRs target unmutated variant regions. Repertoire sampling occurred only after the peak T cell response. Researchers report vaccine-associated CD4 TCRs spanning spike, with dominance at 160-218 and 743-854.

The assay was immunoSEQ multiplex PCR, and TCRdb's table has in-frame clones only and misses some. The data contain about 140,000 clones, around 90% of them seen just once; the ten biggest clones take up 1.9%. The material sequenced was peripheral blood, taken 28 days after the second AZD1222 dose. The source is an adult who received the AZD1222 COVID-19 vaccine. The chain couples TRBV5-1 to TRBJ1-1; tentatively, D is TRBD1 (5 bases). CDR3 coding DNA: TGCGCCAGCACTCCGCAGGGCCCTCTTTCCCTGAACACTGAAGCTTTCTTT. This encodes CASTPQGPLSLNTEAFF.